Below are 29 T cell receptor beta chains sequenced from a single sample in a study of brain T cells in children with intractable seizures. The time point: blood from clinic visit 5 months post-surgery; TSC patient then seizure free. Repertoires were generated with immunoSEQ multiplex PCR, while TCRdb's copy carries only in-frame clones and drops some. The sample lists about 350,000 clones, over 85% occurring once. Sequences were derived from peripheral blood, sampled about 5 months after surgery. These receptors came from a boy under three years old with tuberous sclerosis and intractable seizures.

The chain carries TRBV3-1 (or the pseudogene TRBV3-2) and TRBJ2-2; no clear D gene. The germline gives CDR1 LGHDT, CDR2 YNNKEL (reference sequence). Trimming cost V 0 bases and J 5 bases, with 10 bases left between them. The CDR3 covers 15 residues. CDR3 protein: CASSQDLAATGELFF. In DNA form, the CDR3 reads TGTGCCAGCAGCCAAGATTTGGCGGCGACCGGGGAGCTGTTTTTT.

The DNA of the CDR3 is TGTGCCAGCAGCCAACGCCGGAAGGCAGGGACAGGGGGCCGGTACGAGCAGTACTTC. The encoded protein is CASSQRRKAGTGGRYEQYF. The chain has TRBV3-1 (or the pseudogene TRBV3-2) and TRBJ2-7, with TRBD1 matching 12 bases. From germline, CDR1 is LGHDT and CDR2 YNNKEL (reference sequence). This CDR3 contains 19 residues. The V segment lost 2 bases and the J segment 4 bases; nucleotides outside the gene matches: 15.

This chain uses TRBV21-1 with TRBJ1-1. TRBV21-1 is classified as a pseudogene. The CDR3 totals 13 residues. The CDR3 DNA follows: TGTGCCAGCGACCCGGTTGGGGGGACTGAAGCTTTCTTT. It specifies CASDPVGGTEAFF.

V and J are TRBV10-1 and TRBJ1-1; D is perhaps TRBD1 (5 bases). Looked up from germline, CDR1 is WNHNN and CDR2 is SYGVQD (reference sequence). The V end was cut by 2 bases, the J end by 5 bases, with 21 bases between. The CDR3 has 17 residues. CDR3 in DNA: TGCGCCAGCAGTGAGGGGGTTCTCCAGGGACCGGGAACTGAAGCTTTCTTT. It translates to CASSEGVLQGPGTEAFF.

The CDR3 DNA sequence: TGTGCCAGCAGCGTGGGACCGGGACCAAATAACTATGGCTACACCTTC. Encoded protein: CASSVGPGPNNYGYTF. The V call is TRBV9, the J call TRBJ1-2; tentatively, D is TRBD1 (5 bases). The CDR3 is 16 amino acids. Germline-derived CDR1 and CDR2 are SGDLS and YYNGEE. The V end lost 2 bases, the J end lost 1 base, and 15 bases lay between the germline ends.

The chain uses TRBV6-4 and TRBJ2-2; TRBD2 matches at 13 bases. The V gene's germline CDR1 is MRHNA and CDR2 SNTAGT. The CDR3 sequence is 17 residues long. J lost 6 bases, V lost 3 bases, and 7 bases had no gene match. The CDR3 DNA follows: TGTGCCAGCAGTGAGAAAACTAGCGGGGGGGCCGCCGGGGAGCTGTTTTTT. Encoded protein: CASSEKTSGGAAGELFF.

V usage is TRBV13 and J usage is TRBJ1-2; D is possibly TRBD1 (5 bases). Germline CDR1 PRHDT, CDR2 FYEKMQ (reference sequence). The CDR3 totals 23 residues. Deletions cut 4 bases from V and 7 bases from J, with 43 bases between. The CDR3 bases are TGTGCCAGCAGCTCACTCAAAGGCCGGGGGGGGACTTCAAATTCAGTATGGTCGCGTGGCTACACCTTC. This encodes CASSSLKGRGGTSNSVWSRGYTF.

The chain couples TRBV6-5 to TRBJ1-3; D possibly corresponds to TRBD1 (5 bases). V lost 1 base and J lost 4, with 11 bases in between. Germline CDR1 and CDR2: MNHEY and SVGAGI. The CDR3 contains 15 residues. The CDR3 region is CASSYFGRAGNTIYF. The CDR3 DNA reads as TGTGCCAGCAGTTACTTTGGCAGGGCCGGAAACACCATATATTTT.

In this sample, this clone turned up a few times. The chain couples TRBV2 to TRBJ1-1; D gene ambiguous. CDR3 length equals 12 residues. Germline CDR1 SNHLY, CDR2 FYNNEI. V was clipped by 4 bases and J by 4 bases, with 7 bases between them. The CDR3 DNA follows: TGTGCCAGCAGTGCAGGTACCACTGAAGCTTTCTTT. This codes for CASSAGTTEAFF.

The rearrangement uses TRBV20-1 and TRBJ2-7, with D unresolved. The ends were cut back, 1 base at V and 5 bases at J, with 6 bases in the middle. Per the germline V gene, CDR1 is DFQATT and CDR2 is SNEGSKA (reference sequence). CDR3 size: 11 residues. For the CDR3, the DNA is TGCAGTGCTAGAGGGGTCCACGAGCAGTACTTC. The encoded protein is CSARGVHEQYF.

This chain uses TRBV27 with TRBJ1-1; D not resolved. This CDR3 spans 13 amino acids. Trimming pared 2 bases from V and 5 bases from J, leaving 9 bases between. CDR1 and CDR2 (germline): MNHEY, SMNVEV (reference sequence). The CDR3 here is CASSLGVRTEAFF. CDR3 bases: TGTGCCAGCAGTTTAGGGGTAAGGACTGAAGCTTTCTTT.

The chain is built from TRBV3-1 (or the pseudogene TRBV3-2) and TRBJ1-1; possibly TRBD1 for D (6 bases). Germline CDR1 and CDR2: LGHDT and YNNKEL (reference sequence). V was clipped by 1 base and J by 8 bases, with 11 bases between them. The CDR3 runs 13 residues. The CDR3 here is CASSQGGGAEAFF. The CDR3 region has the DNA TGTGCCAGCAGCCAAGGTGGGGGGGCCGAAGCTTTCTTT.

The rearrangement uses TRBV30 and TRBJ2-7; D possibly matches TRBD1 or TRBD2 (5 bases each). The V and J ends lost 4 bases and 6 bases respectively, with 13 bases between them. Germline CDR1 is GTSNPN and CDR2 is SVGIG (reference sequence). The CDR3 has 12 amino acids. CDR3 protein: CAWNSGTPEQYF. In DNA form, the CDR3 reads TGTGCCTGGAATTCTGGGACGCCCGAGCAGTACTTC.

The V and J genes are TRBV24-1 and TRBJ2-4; 8 positions match TRBD1. This CDR3 is built from 16 residues. Germline lookup yields CDR1 KGHDR and CDR2 SFDVKD. The ends lost 4 bases at V and 7 bases at J; junction bases unmatched: 11. CDR3: CATSDHDRGRTNIQYF. In nucleotides, the CDR3 is TGTGCCACCAGTGACCACGACAGGGGACGGACCAACATTCAGTACTTC.

This clone was observed once. This chain links TRBV7-8 with TRBJ2-1; D is undetermined. Germline CDR1 and CDR2: SGHVS and FQNEAQ. V lost 2 bases and J 4 bases, leaving 15 bases between the germline ends. The CDR3 length is 16 residues. The CDR3 spells CASSLSGLSYYNEQFF. The CDR3 bases are TGTGCCAGCAGCTTAAGTGGGCTCTCCTATTACAATGAGCAGTTCTTC.

V and J are TRBV10-3 and TRBJ1-2; D remains ambiguous. This CDR3 region has 13 residues. The ends were cut back, 3 bases at V and 1 base at J, with 6 bases in the middle. Per the germline V gene, CDR1 is ENHRY and CDR2 is SYGVKD. Here the CDR3 DNA reads TGTGCCATCAGTGACCAGAATAACTATGGCTACACCTTC. This sequence encodes CAISDQNNYGYTF.

The chain links TRBV10-3 to TRBJ1-2; perhaps TRBD1 as D (5 bases). V was trimmed by 0 bases and J by 10 bases, leaving 18 bases between them. The CDR3 spans 15 residues. The germline V gene encodes CDR1 ENHRY and CDR2 SYGVKD. CDR3 sequence reads: CAISESYQGQGDYTF. The CDR3 bases are TGTGCCATCAGTGAGTCTTACCAAGGGCAGGGTGACTACACCTTC.

The chain couples TRBV6-5 to TRBJ2-5; no clear D. Germline CDR1 is MNHEY and CDR2 is SVGAGI. The V end was cut by 2 bases, the J end by 4 bases, with 8 bases between. This CDR3 is 13 amino acids long. DNA for the CDR3: TGTGCCAGCAGTTACAATAGGGTAGAGACCCAGTACTTC. Its translation: CASSYNRVETQYF.

In its sample, this clone was seen once. The J gene is TRBJ1-1, the V gene TRBV2, with a tentative D call TRBD1 (5 bases). CDR3 size: 16 residues. Germline assignment: CDR1 SNHLY and CDR2 FYNNEI. With 7 bases removed from V and 0 bases from J, the gap between germline ends came to 18 bases. The CDR3 is CASITGGDWVNTEAFF. In DNA, the CDR3 is TGTGCCAGCATCACGGGGGGAGACTGGGTGAACACTGAAGCTTTCTTT.

This chain joins TRBV2 and TRBJ1-1, with D possibly TRBD1 on 6 matching bases. The ends were cut back, 5 bases at V and 6 bases at J, with 10 bases in the middle. The CDR3 covers 12 residues. Germline V gene data show CDR1 as SNHLY and CDR2 as FYNNEI. In DNA form, the CDR3 reads TGTGCCAGCAGTAAGGGGGGTCCTGAAGCTTTCTTT. Translated, it gives CASSKGGPEAFF.

The chain is built from TRBV7-6 and TRBJ2-3, with D unclear. Per germline, CDR1 SGHVS and CDR2 FNYEAQ. Trimming removed 3 bases at V and 0 bases at J, with 4 bases between. The CDR3 has 13 amino acids. The CDR3 DNA reads as TGTGCCAGCAGCTTCCAAAGCACAGATACGCAGTATTTT. This translates into CASSFQSTDTQYF.

The chain recombines TRBV6-5 with TRBJ1-5; D gene uncertain. CDR1 MNHEY and CDR2 SVGAGI come from the germline V gene. The germline V and J ends were trimmed by 4 bases and 6 bases, with 13 bases remaining between them. This CDR3 has 14 residues. The DNA of the CDR3 is TGTGCCAGCAGTTCTCCAGCGGGAGGTCAGCCCCAGCATTTT. It is translated as CASSSPAGGQPQHF.

This clone turned up a few times. The V and J genes are TRBV6-4 and TRBJ1-1; TRBD1 might be the D (6 bases). V was pared by 3 bases and J by 5 bases, with 19 bases between. CDR3 length: 16 residues. Germline CDR1 is MRHNA and CDR2 is SNTAGT. CDR3 sequence reads: CASSESPTGRGTEAFF. The CDR3 DNA reads TGTGCCAGCAGTGAAAGTCCGACAGGTCGAGGGACTGAAGCTTTCTTT.

The CDR3 region has the DNA TGTGCCAGCAGTTACAAGGGCAATCAGCCCCAGCATTTT. It codes for CASSYKGNQPQHF. This chain connects TRBV6-5 to TRBJ1-5; D uncertain. V lost 2 bases, J lost 2 bases, and 4 bases lay in between. Looked up from germline, CDR1 is MNHEY and CDR2 is SVGAGI. The CDR3 loop spans 13 amino acids.

This clone has a single count. The V call is TRBV2, the J call TRBJ2-1; TRBD2 matches at 8 bases. V lost 8 bases and J lost 5; bases outside the gene matches: 5. The germline V gene encodes CDR1 SNHLY and CDR2 FYNNEI. CDR3 length: 13 residues. The CDR3 loop reads CASHRLANNEQFF. For the CDR3, the DNA is TGTGCCAGCCATAGACTAGCGAACAATGAGCAGTTCTTC.

The chain combines TRBV19 with TRBJ1-2, with D tentatively TRBD1 (6 bases). Germline lookup yields CDR1 LNHDA and CDR2 SQIVND (reference sequence). The CDR3 runs to 14 residues. V was shortened by 9 bases and J by 0 bases, with 14 bases between the two germline ends. CDR3 protein: CASLQGPANYGYTF. In DNA form, the CDR3 reads TGTGCCAGCCTGCAGGGGCCCGCTAACTATGGCTACACCTTC.

The gene calls are TRBV5-1 and TRBJ1-2; 8 bases match TRBD1. The CDR3 sequence is 14 residues long. The junction had 6 bases not matched to a gene; V was cut back by 0 bases and J by 8 bases. From germline, CDR1 is SGHRS and CDR2 YFSETQ. The CDR3 DNA reads as TGCGCCAGCAGCTTGGAGACAGGGGTATTAGGCTACACCTTC. Protein: CASSLETGVLGYTF. Complete variable domain (other parts from reference TRBV5-1 and TRBJ1-2): KAGVTQTPRYLIKTRGQQVTLSCSPISGHRSVSWYQQTPGQGLQFLFEYFSETQRNKGNFPGRFSGRQFSNSRSEMNVSTLELGDSALYLCASSLETGVLGYTFGSGTRLTVV.

The CDR3 sequence is CAWSVLTEQFF. DNA for the CDR3: TGTGCCTGGAGTGTACTTACGGAGCAGTTCTTC. This chain uses TRBV30 with TRBJ2-1; D gene unclear. The germline gives CDR1 GTSNPN, CDR2 SVGIG (reference sequence). The V end lost 0 bases, the J end lost 10 bases, and 7 bases lay between the germline ends. The CDR3 is made up of 11 amino acids.

CDR3: CAWSAGPSNQPQHF. For the CDR3, the DNA is TGTGCCTGGAGCGCCGGTCCTAGCAATCAGCCCCAGCATTTT. This rearrangement joins TRBV30 to TRBJ1-5; D gene unclear. Germline V gene data show CDR1 as GTSNPN and CDR2 as SVGIG (reference sequence). V was trimmed by 3 bases and J by 0 bases, leaving 9 bases between them. This CDR3 is 14 amino acids long.